The 8 T cell receptor beta chains presented below share a single source sample, sequenced in a study of blood T cell repertoires in COVID-19. The method was immunoSEQ multiplex PCR; TCRdb's version includes in-frame clones alone and lacks a portion of them. The data show about 120,000 clones, around 89% seen once. Sequences were obtained from peripheral blood. These TCRs come from a man aged 70-80 years with active or convalescent COVID-19.

J is TRBJ2-2 and V is TRBV4-1; D remains unclear. Germline V gives CDR1 MGHRA, CDR2 YSYEKL. This CDR3 is 16 amino acids long. V was pared by 1 base and J by 0 bases, with 9 bases between. The CDR3 loop is CASSQASGANTGELFF. DNA for the CDR3: TGCGCCAGCAGCCAAGCCTCGGGTGCGAACACCGGGGAGCTGTTTTTT.

The CDR3 here is CAIRGGRGTEAFF. CDR3 bases: TGTGCCATACGTGGCGGCCGGGGAACTGAAGCTTTCTTT. The V and J genes are TRBV28 and TRBJ1-1; D gene ambiguous. Trimming took off 10 bases at V and 5 bases at J, with 17 bases between the two ends. The germline V gene encodes CDR1 MDHEN and CDR2 SYDVKM. The CDR3 covers 13 residues.

V is TRBV18 and J is TRBJ2-6; 12 nucleotides match TRBD1. The CDR3 is made up of 18 amino acids. The germline CDR1 and CDR2 sequences are KGHSH and LQKENI. The junction had 1 base not matched to a gene; V was cut back by 0 bases and J by 1 base. The CDR3 loop is CASSPPGQGASGANVLTF. The CDR3 DNA follows: TGTGCCAGCTCACCACCGGGACAGGGGGCGTCTGGGGCCAACGTCCTGACTTTC.

This chain uses TRBV3-1 (or the pseudogene TRBV3-2) with TRBJ2-1; 11 bases fit TRBD2. Germline CDR1 LGHDT, CDR2 YNNKEL (reference sequence). Unmatched junction bases numbered 4, after V lost 1 base and J lost 8 bases. CDR3 length equals 15 residues. The CDR3 sequence is CASSQVSSGRYEQFF. CDR3 in DNA: TGTGCCAGCAGCCAAGTATCTAGCGGGAGGTATGAGCAGTTCTTC.

This clone was seen once. The V and J genes are TRBV7-9 and TRBJ1-1, with D perhaps matching TRBD1 (6 bases). The CDR3 runs 12 residues. The V gene's germline CDR1 is SEHNR and CDR2 FQNEAQ (reference sequence). Trimming shortened V by 4 bases and J by 11 bases, and 14 bases separated the two germline ends. As DNA, the CDR3 is TGTGCCAGCAGCTCGACAGGTCTCTCGGCTTTCTTT. Translation gives CASSSTGLSAFF.

J is TRBJ1-2 and V is TRBV28; possible D gene TRBD1, 6 bases. CDR3 size: 16 residues. CDR1 MDHEN and CDR2 SYDVKM come from the germline V gene. The V gene lost 7 bases and the J gene lost 5 bases, with 23 bases spanning the gap. In DNA, the CDR3 is TGTGCCAGCACCACGGCCGGGACACCCTTCCCTTATGGCTACACCTTC. This codes for CASTTAGTPFPYGYTF.

This clone was seen once. The chain combines TRBV6-5 with TRBJ1-1, with a weak D call TRBD1 (5 bases). V lost 4 bases to trimming and J lost 7 bases, with 10 bases between them. Germline values: CDR1 MNHEY, CDR2 SVGAGI. CDR3 length: 12 amino acids. The CDR3 region has the DNA TGTGCCAGCAGTTTCCCCCAGGGTGAAGCTTTCTTT. It yields the protein CASSFPQGEAFF.

This clone was found once. This chain connects TRBV5-5 to TRBJ2-1, with 8 bases that match TRBD2. The CDR3 totals 15 residues. Trimming took 3 bases from V and 1 from J; bases not matched to a gene: 3. The germline gives CDR1 SGHKS, CDR2 YYEKEE (reference sequence). The CDR3 nucleotides read TGTGCCAGCAGCTCTACTAGCGGATCCTACAATGAGCAGTTCTTC. This translates into CASSSTSGSYNEQFF.